This T cell receptor beta chain was recorded in a study of cytomegalovirus exposure and HLA in healthy donors. Study-wide results and limits: It was assumed in the presence/absence analyses that sequencing depth was roughly uniform across donors.

Germline V gives CDR1 SGHNT, CDR2 YYREEE (reference sequence). V was pared by 3 bases and J by 5 bases, with 11 bases of the junction left unmatched. The CDR3 runs to 16 residues. Primers included in the PCR were 60 Vbeta and 13 Jbeta primers. Assay used: immunoSEQ multiplex PCR; TCRdb lists only in-frame clones, some missing. Of approximately 150,000 clones in the sample, roughly 80% were seen once. Regarding this clone: Antigen: not known.

The chain has TRBV5-4 and TRBJ2-5, with 9 bases that match TRBD1. The sample was PBMCs. The receptor was isolated from a female donor in good health and CMV-seronegative. CDR3 sequence: CASSWGQGGGSETQYF. The CDR3 DNA reads as TGTGCCAGCAGCTGGGGACAGGGTGGTGGTTCGGAGACCCAGTACTTC.